The 5 T cell receptor beta chains presented below share a single source sample, sequenced in a study of T cell responses to AZD1222 COVID-19 vaccine. Assay used: immunoSEQ multiplex PCR; TCRdb lists only in-frame clones, some missing. The table has tens of thousands of clones, approximately 90% seen once. The sample consisted of peripheral blood, taken on day 0 of AZD1222 vaccination. The receptors originated from an adult in good health.

This rearrangement joins TRBV7-8 to TRBJ2-7; D not certain. Trimming removed 0 bases at V and 1 base at J, with 7 bases between. The CDR3 contains 14 residues. Germline V lookup: CDR1 SGHVS, CDR2 FQNEAQ. The CDR3 sequence: CASSLATASYEQYF. The DNA of the CDR3 is TGTGCCAGCAGCTTAGCGACCGCATCCTACGAGCAGTACTTC.

This clone was observed once. This chain joins TRBV29-1 and TRBJ2-5, with D perhaps TRBD1 or TRBD2 (5 bases each). Germline CDR1 SQVTM, CDR2 ANQGSEA. V was shortened by 2 bases and J by 10 bases, with 8 bases between the two germline ends. The CDR3 loop spans 10 amino acids. The DNA of the CDR3 is TGCAGCGTTGAACTGGGGGTCCAGTACTTC. Amino acid sequence: CSVELGVQYF.

This sequence joins TRBV6-5 and TRBJ1-1; D is uncertain. CDR1 MNHEY and CDR2 SVGAGI come from the germline V gene. V was clipped by 8 bases and J by 0 bases, with 7 bases between them. The length of the CDR3 is 12 residues. CDR3 amino acids: CASLNMNTEAFF. DNA for the CDR3: TGTGCCAGCCTGAACATGAACACTGAAGCTTTCTTT.

The rearrangement joins TRBV7-8 to TRBJ1-6; 7 positions match TRBD1. CDR1 and CDR2 from the germline V gene are SGHVS and FQNEAQ. The CDR3 sequence is 12 residues long. V shed 5 bases and J 12 bases; nucleotides not matched to a gene: 4. The CDR3 protein is CASSPRGGPLHF. The CDR3 coding sequence is TGTGCCAGCAGCCCCAGGGGGGGACCCCTCCACTTT.

This sequence joins TRBV2 and TRBJ1-1; tentatively, D is TRBD1 (5 bases). Trimming removed 4 bases at V and 4 bases at J, with 10 bases between. The CDR3 loop spans 13 amino acids. The germline V gene has CDR1 SNHLY and CDR2 FYNNEI. CDR3 loop: CASSAGKGTEAFF. Written as DNA, the CDR3 is TGTGCCAGCAGTGCAGGGAAGGGCACTGAAGCTTTCTTT.